The entry below describes one T cell receptor (beta chain). This record comes from a study of blood T cell repertoires in COVID-19. CDR1 SGHTA and CDR2 FQGNSA come from the germline V gene. Trimming at V came to 5 bases and at J to 0 bases, leaving 4 bases not matched to a gene. The length of the CDR3 is 16 residues. This table comes from immunoSEQ multiplex PCR, and its TCRdb copy is limited to in-frame clones, with some not included. The sample consists of about 150,000 clones, 80% to 90% of them appearing once. The sequence was collected from an elderly man with acute or convalescent COVID-19. Input material: peripheral blood. The rearrangement uses TRBV7-2 and TRBJ2-3; 11 bases agree with TRBD2. The CDR3 sequence is CASSRRLAGSTDTQYF. CDR3 coding DNA: TGTGCCAGCAGCCGCCGACTAGCGGGGAGCACAGATACGCAGTATTTT.